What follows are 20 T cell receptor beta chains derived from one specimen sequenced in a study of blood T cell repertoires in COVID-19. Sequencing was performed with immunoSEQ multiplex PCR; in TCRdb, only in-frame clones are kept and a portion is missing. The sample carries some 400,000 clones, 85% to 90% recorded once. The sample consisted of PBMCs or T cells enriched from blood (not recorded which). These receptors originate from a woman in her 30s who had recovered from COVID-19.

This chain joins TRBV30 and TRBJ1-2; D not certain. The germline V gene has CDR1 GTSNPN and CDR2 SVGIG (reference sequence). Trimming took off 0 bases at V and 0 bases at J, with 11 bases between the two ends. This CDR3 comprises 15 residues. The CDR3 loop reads CAWSVLTSPNYGYTF. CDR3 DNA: TGTGCCTGGAGTGTCCTGACAAGCCCTAACTATGGCTACACCTTC.

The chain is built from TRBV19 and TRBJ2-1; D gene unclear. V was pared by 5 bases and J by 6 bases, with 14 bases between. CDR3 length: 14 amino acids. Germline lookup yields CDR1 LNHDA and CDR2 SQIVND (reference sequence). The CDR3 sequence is CASSFARMSNEQFF. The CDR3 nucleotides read TGTGCCAGTAGTTTTGCTAGAATGTCCAATGAGCAGTTCTTC.

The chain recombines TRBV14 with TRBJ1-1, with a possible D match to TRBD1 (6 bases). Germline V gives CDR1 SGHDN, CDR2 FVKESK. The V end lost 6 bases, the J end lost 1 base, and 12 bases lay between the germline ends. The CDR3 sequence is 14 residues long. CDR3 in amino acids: CASRAGVRNTEAFF. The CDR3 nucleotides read TGTGCCAGCAGGGCAGGGGTTAGGAACACTGAAGCTTTCTTT.

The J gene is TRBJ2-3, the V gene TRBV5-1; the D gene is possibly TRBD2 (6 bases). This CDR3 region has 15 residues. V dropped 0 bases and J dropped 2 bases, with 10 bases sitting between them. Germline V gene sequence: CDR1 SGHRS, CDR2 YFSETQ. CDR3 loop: CASSLGDFVTDTQYF. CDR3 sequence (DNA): TGCGCCAGCAGCTTGGGGGACTTTGTCACAGATACGCAGTATTTT.

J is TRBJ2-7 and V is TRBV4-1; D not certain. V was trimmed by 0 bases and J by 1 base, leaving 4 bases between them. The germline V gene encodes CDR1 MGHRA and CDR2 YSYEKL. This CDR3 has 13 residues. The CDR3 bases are TGCGCCAGCAGCCAAGACCAATCCTACGAGCAGTACTTC. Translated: CASSQDQSYEQYF.

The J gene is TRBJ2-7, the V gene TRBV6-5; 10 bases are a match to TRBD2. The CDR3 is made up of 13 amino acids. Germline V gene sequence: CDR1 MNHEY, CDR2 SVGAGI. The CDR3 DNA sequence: TGTGTTAACCGAGGGACTAGCGCCTACGAGCAGTACTTC. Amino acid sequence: CVNRGTSAYEQYF.

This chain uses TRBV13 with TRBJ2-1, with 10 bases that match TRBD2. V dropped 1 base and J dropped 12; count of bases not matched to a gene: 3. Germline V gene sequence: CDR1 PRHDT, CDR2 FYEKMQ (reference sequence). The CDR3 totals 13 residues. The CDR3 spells CASSLVVAGGQFF. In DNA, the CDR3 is TGTGCCAGCAGCTTAGTGGTAGCGGGGGGGCAGTTCTTC.

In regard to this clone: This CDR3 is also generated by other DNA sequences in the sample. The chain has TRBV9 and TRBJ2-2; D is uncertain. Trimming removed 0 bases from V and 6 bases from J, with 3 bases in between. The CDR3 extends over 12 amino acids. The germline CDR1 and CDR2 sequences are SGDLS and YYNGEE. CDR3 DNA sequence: TGTGCCAGCAGCGTAGCCTCCGGGGAGCTGTTTTTT. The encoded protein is CASSVASGELFF.

The CDR3 loop reads CASIILGVNTIYF. For the CDR3, the DNA is TGTGCCAGCATCATACTCGGGGTAAACACCATATATTTT. This sequence joins TRBV12-3 or TRBV12-4 and TRBJ1-3; D gene ambiguous. The CDR3 consists of 13 residues. Trimming left V 7 bases short and J 6 bases short, with 13 bases between.

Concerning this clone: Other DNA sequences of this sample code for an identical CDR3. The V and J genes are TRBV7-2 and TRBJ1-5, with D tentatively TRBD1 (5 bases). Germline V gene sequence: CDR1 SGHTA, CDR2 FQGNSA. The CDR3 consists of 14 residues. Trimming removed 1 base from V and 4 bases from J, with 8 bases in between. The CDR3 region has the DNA TGTGCCAGCAGCTTAGGTTCAGGGAATCAGCCCCAGCATTTT. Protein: CASSLGSGNQPQHF.

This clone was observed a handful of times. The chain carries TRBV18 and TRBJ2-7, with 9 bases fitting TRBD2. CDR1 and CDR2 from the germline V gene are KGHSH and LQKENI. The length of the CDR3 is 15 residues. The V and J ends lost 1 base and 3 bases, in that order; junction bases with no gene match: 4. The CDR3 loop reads CASSPQSGGSYEQYF. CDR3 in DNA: TGTGCCAGCTCACCACAAAGCGGGGGGAGCTACGAGCAGTACTTC.

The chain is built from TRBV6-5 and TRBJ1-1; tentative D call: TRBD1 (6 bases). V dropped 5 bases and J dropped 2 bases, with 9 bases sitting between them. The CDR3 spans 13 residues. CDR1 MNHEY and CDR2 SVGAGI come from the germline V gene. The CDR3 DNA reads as TGTGCCAGCAGTAAGACAGGAAACACTGAAGCTTTCTTT. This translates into CASSKTGNTEAFF.

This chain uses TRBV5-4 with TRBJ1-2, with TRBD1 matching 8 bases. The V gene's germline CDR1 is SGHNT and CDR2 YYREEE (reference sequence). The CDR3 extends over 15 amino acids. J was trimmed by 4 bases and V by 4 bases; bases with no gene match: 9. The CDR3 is CASSVPQGAVYGYTF. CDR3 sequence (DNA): TGTGCCAGCAGCGTTCCGCAGGGGGCCGTCTATGGCTACACCTTC.

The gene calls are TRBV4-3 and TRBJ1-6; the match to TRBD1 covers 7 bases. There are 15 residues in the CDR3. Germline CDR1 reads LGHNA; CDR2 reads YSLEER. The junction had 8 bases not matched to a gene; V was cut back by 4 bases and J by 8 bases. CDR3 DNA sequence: TGCGCCAGCAGCCGCTTACGGGACAGCTATTCACCCCTCCACTTT. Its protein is CASSRLRDSYSPLHF.

CDR3 sequence (DNA): TGTGCCAGCAGCCTACGGGGGGGAGAGAATGAAAAACTGTTTTTT. This translates into CASSLRGGENEKLFF. The chain recombines TRBV9 with TRBJ1-4, with D possibly TRBD1 on 5 matching bases. The ends were cut back, 4 bases at V and 5 bases at J, with 15 bases in the middle. There are 15 residues in the CDR3. Germline V gene lookup returns CDR1 SGDLS and CDR2 YYNGEE.

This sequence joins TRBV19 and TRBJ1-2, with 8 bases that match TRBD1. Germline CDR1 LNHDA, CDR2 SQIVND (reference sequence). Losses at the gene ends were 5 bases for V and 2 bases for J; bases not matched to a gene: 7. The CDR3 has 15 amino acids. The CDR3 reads CASSEAGTGNYGYTF. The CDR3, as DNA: TGTGCCAGTAGTGAGGCCGGGACAGGAAACTATGGCTACACCTTC. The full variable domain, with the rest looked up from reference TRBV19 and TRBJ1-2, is DGGITQSPKYLFRKEGQNVTLSCEQNLNHDAMYWYRQDPGQGLRLIYYSQIVNDFQKGDIAEGYSVSREKKESFPLTVTSAQKNPTAFYLCASSEAGTGNYGYTFGSGTRLTVV.

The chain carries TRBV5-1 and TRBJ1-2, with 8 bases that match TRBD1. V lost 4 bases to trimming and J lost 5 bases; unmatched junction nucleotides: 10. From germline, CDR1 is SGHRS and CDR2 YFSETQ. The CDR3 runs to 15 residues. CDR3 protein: CASSPYTGGTYGYTF. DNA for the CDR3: TGCGCCAGCAGCCCGTATACAGGGGGGACGTATGGCTACACCTTC.

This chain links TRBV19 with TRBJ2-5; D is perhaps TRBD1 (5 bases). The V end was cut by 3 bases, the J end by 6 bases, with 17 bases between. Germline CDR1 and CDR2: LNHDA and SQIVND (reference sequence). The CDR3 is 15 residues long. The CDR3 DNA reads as TGTGCCAGTAGTATGGGGCCAGGAACGAAAAAGACCCAGTACTTC. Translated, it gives CASSMGPGTKKTQYF.

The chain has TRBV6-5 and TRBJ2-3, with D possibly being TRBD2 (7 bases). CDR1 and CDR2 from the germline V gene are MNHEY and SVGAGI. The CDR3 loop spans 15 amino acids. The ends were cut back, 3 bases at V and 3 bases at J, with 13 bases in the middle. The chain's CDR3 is CASSYWGGQTDTQYF. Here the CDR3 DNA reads TGTGCCAGCAGTTATTGGGGGGGGCAGACAGATACGCAGTATTTT.

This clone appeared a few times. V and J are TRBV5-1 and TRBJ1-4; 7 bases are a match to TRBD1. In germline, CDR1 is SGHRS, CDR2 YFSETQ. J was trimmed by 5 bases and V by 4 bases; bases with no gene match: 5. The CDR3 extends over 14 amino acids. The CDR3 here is CASSVGQLNEKLFF. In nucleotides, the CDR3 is TGCGCCAGCAGCGTGGGACAGCTCAATGAAAAACTGTTTTTT.